Following are 19 T cell receptor beta chains from one sample sequenced in a study of molecular identifiers for immune sequencing clone quantification. TCRdb used MiXCR to reprocess the PCR reads, holding one entry per CDR3 protein. The profile shows 460,000 or so distinct CDR3 sequences, about 20% of them singletons. The sequenced material came from naive CD8+ T cells from blood, with Jurkat cell RNA spiked in. Described subset: FACS-sorted CD8+CD4-CCR7+CD45RA+ naive T cells. These receptors all stem from a human donor in good health. Some libraries in this study had Jurkat cell RNA spiked in.

In regard to this clonotype: This may be a read error: a much more frequent sequence differs by one nucleotide. The chain employs TRBV5-8 and TRBJ2-5; 10 positions agree with TRBD1. The CDR3 is 15 amino acids. The germline V gene has CDR1 SGHTS and CDR2 YDEGEE. The CDR3 DNA reads TGTGCCAGCAGCTACGGACAGGGGGGGCGAGAGGCCCAGTACTTC. Protein product: CASSYGQGGREAQYF.

In its sample, this clonotype was seen many times. The chain combines TRBV5-6 with TRBJ1-5; the D is unclear. Looked up from germline, CDR1 is SGHDT and CDR2 is YYEEEE. Trimming cost V 4 bases and J 5 bases, with 10 bases left between them. The CDR3 has 13 residues. The CDR3 region is CASSPGSDQPQHF. CDR3 DNA sequence: TGTGCCAGCAGCCCGGGCAGCGATCAGCCCCAGCATTTT.

The rearrangement joins TRBV15 to TRBJ2-1, with D unresolved. The length of the CDR3 is 15 residues. Germline CDR1 LNHNV, CDR2 YYDKDF (reference sequence). The germline V and J ends were trimmed by 4 bases and 0 bases, with 10 bases remaining between them. The DNA for the CDR3 is TGTGCCACCAGCACCGGGTGGAGCTCCTACAATGAGCAGTTCTTC. Its protein product is CATSTGWSSYNEQFF.

The rearrangement joins TRBV11-2 to TRBJ1-2, with D perhaps TRBD1 (5 bases). Trimming pared 4 bases from V and 1 base from J, leaving 28 bases between. The germline V gene has CDR1 SGHAT and CDR2 FQNNGV. CDR3 length: 20 residues. The CDR3 reads CASSSPLGRFQGPFNYGYTF. In DNA, the CDR3 is TGTGCCAGCAGCTCACCACTGGGGCGGTTTCAAGGACCCTTTAACTATGGCTACACCTTC.

This clonotype was detected only a few times. This chain links TRBV10-3 with TRBJ2-1; weak D call: TRBD2 (6 bases). The CDR3 spans 13 residues. Germline CDR1 is ENHRY and CDR2 is SYGVKD. Trimming pared 8 bases from V and 8 bases from J, leaving 16 bases between. The CDR3 region is CAISGPSVDEQFF. The DNA of the CDR3 is TGTGCCATCTCGGGGCCTAGCGTCGATGAGCAGTTCTTC.

This clonotype has ten or more counts. This chain connects TRBV11-2 to TRBJ2-3; 11 bases align to TRBD1. The CDR3 extends over 15 amino acids. Germline CDR1 and CDR2: SGHAT and FQNNGV. The V and J ends lost 5 bases and 8 bases, in that order; junction bases with no gene match: 9. DNA of the CDR3: TGTGCCAGCAGCGCCCGGACAGGGGGCGACCCTACGCAGTATTTT. It translates to CASSARTGGDPTQYF.

This clonotype was observed a handful of times. The V gene is TRBV28, the J gene TRBJ2-7; D gene uncertain. This CDR3 has 14 residues. CDR1 is MDHEN, CDR2 SYDVKM, per germline. V was trimmed by 5 bases and J by 0 bases, leaving 11 bases between them. The CDR3 is CASSHARSSYEQYF. Written as DNA, the CDR3 is TGTGCCAGCAGTCACGCACGGAGCTCCTACGAGCAGTACTTC.

This clonotype was seen ten or more times. The V gene is TRBV19, the J gene TRBJ1-1; 7 bases are shared with TRBD1. Trimming cost V 5 bases and J 0 bases; bases outside gene matches: 6. The CDR3 has 15 amino acids. Germline loops: CDR1 LNHDA, CDR2 SQIVND (reference sequence). CDR3: CASSRRTGLNTEAFF. CDR3 sequence (DNA): TGTGCCAGTAGTCGACGGACAGGACTGAACACTGAAGCTTTCTTT.

This clonotype was counted ten times or more. The rearrangement uses TRBV20-1 and TRBJ1-1, with TRBD1 matching 12 bases. V shed 6 bases and J 0 bases; nucleotides not matched to a gene: 5. CDR3 size: 15 residues. CDR1 is DFQATT and CDR2 is SNEGSKA in the germline V gene (reference sequence). This chain's CDR3 is CSARDRGLLNTEAFF. The CDR3 nucleotides read TGCAGTGCCCGGGACAGGGGGCTTCTGAACACTGAAGCTTTCTTT.

In its sample, this clonotype was seen many times. J is TRBJ1-5 and V is TRBV7-4, with TRBD1 as a possible D gene (5 bases). The length of the CDR3 is 13 residues. The germline V gene has CDR1 SGHVT and CDR2 SQSDAQ. V was trimmed by 6 bases and J by 7 bases, leaving 13 bases between them. CDR3 in amino acids: CASSRRVMQPQHF. As DNA, the CDR3 is TGTGCCAGCAGTCGCAGGGTTATGCAGCCCCAGCATTTT.

This clonotype has only a few counts. The chain uses TRBV12-3 or TRBV12-4 and TRBJ1-3; tentative D call: TRBD1 (5 bases). Trimming pared 6 bases from V and 0 bases from J, leaving 9 bases between. The CDR3 is 14 amino acids. As DNA, the CDR3 is TGTGCCAGCAGCCGGACAAGCTCTGGAAACACCATATATTTT. Translating gives CASSRTSSGNTIYF.

Remarks on this clonotype: A much larger clonotype is one base distant, so this may be a read error. The chain couples TRBV12-5 to TRBJ1-1; the D is unclear. Trimming pared 5 bases from V and 0 bases from J, leaving 10 bases between. Germline-derived CDR1 and CDR2 are LGHNT and FRNRAP. The CDR3 runs 14 residues. The CDR3 sequence is CASGHGPVNTEAFF. The CDR3 coding sequence is TGTGCTAGTGGTCATGGGCCCGTGAACACTGAAGCTTTCTTT.

Concerning this clonotype itself: A much larger clone lies a single base off, so this may be a read error. The V gene is TRBV7-9, the J gene TRBJ2-3; tentative D call: TRBD1 (6 bases). The CDR3 sequence is 16 residues long. Germline-derived CDR1 and CDR2 are SEHNR and FQNEAQ (reference sequence). CDR3 loop: CTSSPRTAQLTDTQYF. Here the CDR3 DNA reads TGTACCAGCAGCCCCCGGACAGCTCAACTCACAGATACGCAGTATTTT.

This chain joins TRBV6-2 or TRBV6-3 and TRBJ2-7; possibly TRBD2 for D (5 bases). This CDR3 has 15 residues. Between the trimmed V and J ends, which lost 5 bases and 0 bases, there was a span of 14 bases. CDR1 is MNHEY, CDR2 SVGEGT, per germline. Here the CDR3 reads CASSTPGGTSYEQYF. DNA of the CDR3: TGTGCCAGCAGTACCCCTGGAGGAACCTCCTACGAGCAGTACTTC.

This CDR3 reads CASSQSRGSQETQYF. CDR3 bases: TGTGCCAGCAGCCAAAGCAGGGGCAGCCAAGAGACCCAGTACTTC. The chain couples TRBV16 to TRBJ2-5; D possibly corresponds to TRBD1 (6 bases). V gave up 2 bases and J gave up 1 base, with 11 bases separating them. There are 15 residues in the CDR3. CDR1 is KGHSY, CDR2 FQNENV, per germline.

The V gene is TRBV5-1, the J gene TRBJ1-1, with D tentatively TRBD1 (6 bases). CDR3 size: 14 residues. V shed 7 bases and J shed 6 bases, with 19 bases lying between them. Germline V gene data show CDR1 as SGHRS and CDR2 as YFSETQ. CDR3 bases: TGCGCCAGCCAATATACCACAGGGCTCCCTGAAGCTTTCTTT. Its translation: CASQYTTGLPEAFF. The whole variable domain, remainder taken from reference TRBV5-1 and TRBJ1-1, is KAGVTQTPRYLIKTRGQQVTLSCSPISGHRSVSWYQQTPGQGLQFLFEYFSETQRNKGNFPGRFSGRQFSNSRSEMNVSTLELGDSALYLCASQYTTGLPEAFFGQGTRLTVV.

This clonotype was recorded at least ten times. This sequence joins TRBV27 and TRBJ1-1; no clear D gene. CDR1 is MNHEY and CDR2 is SMNVEV in the germline V gene (reference sequence). The CDR3 spans 13 residues. V dropped 4 bases and J dropped 5 bases, with 11 bases sitting between them. CDR3 DNA: TGTGCCAGCAGTTCATCCCGGTGGACTGAAGCTTTCTTT. This sequence encodes CASSSSRWTEAFF.

This clonotype came up a few times. The rearrangement uses TRBV4-1 and TRBJ2-2; D not certain. The CDR3 is 14 residues long. The V end was cut by 6 bases, the J end by 1 base, with 9 bases between. Germline V gene lookup returns CDR1 MGHRA and CDR2 YSYEKL. Here the CDR3 reads CASRRTRNTGELFF. The CDR3 region has the DNA TGCGCCAGCAGGAGGACCCGGAACACCGGGGAGCTGTTTTTT.

This clonotype came up many times. The chain carries TRBV6-5 and TRBJ2-2, with a possible D match to TRBD2 (7 bases). V lost 7 bases to trimming and J lost 1 base, with 19 bases between them. Per germline, CDR1 MNHEY and CDR2 SVGAGI. CDR3 length equals 17 residues. CDR3 loop: CASTSGGQGQNTGELFF. DNA of the CDR3: TGTGCCAGCACCTCCGGGGGGCAGGGTCAGAACACCGGGGAGCTGTTTTTT.